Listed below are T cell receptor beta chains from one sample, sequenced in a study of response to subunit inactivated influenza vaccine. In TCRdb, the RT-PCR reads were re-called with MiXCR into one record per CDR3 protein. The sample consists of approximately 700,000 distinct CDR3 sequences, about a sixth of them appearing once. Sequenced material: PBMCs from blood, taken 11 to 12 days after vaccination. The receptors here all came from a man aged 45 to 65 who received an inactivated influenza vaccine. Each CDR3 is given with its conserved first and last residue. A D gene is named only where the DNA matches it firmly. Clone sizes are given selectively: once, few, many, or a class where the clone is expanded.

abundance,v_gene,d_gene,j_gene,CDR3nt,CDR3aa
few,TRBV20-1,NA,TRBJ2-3,TGCAGTGCTAGGGCTGGCGGGAGCACAGATACGCAGTATTTT,CSARAGGSTDTQYF
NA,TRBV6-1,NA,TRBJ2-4,TGTGCCAGCAGTATCCAGGGACGATCTGGGAAAAACATTCAGTACTTC,CASSIQGRSGKNIQYF
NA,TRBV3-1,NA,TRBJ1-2,TGTGCCAGCAGCCAAGACCAAGGGTGGAACGGCTACACCTTC,CASSQDQGWNGYTF
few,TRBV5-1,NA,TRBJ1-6,TGCGCCAGCAGCCCCCAGGAATATAATTCACCCCTCCACTTT,CASSPQEYNSPLHF
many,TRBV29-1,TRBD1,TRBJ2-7,TGCAGCGTTGAAAGAGGGTCCGGGACAGGGGCCTACGAGCAGTACTTC,CSVERGSGTGAYEQYF
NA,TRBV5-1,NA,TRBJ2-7,TGCGCCAGCAGCTTCTCGTCCGGGACGCTCTACGAGCAGTACTTC,CASSFSSGTLYEQYF
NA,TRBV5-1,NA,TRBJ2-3,TGCGCCAGCAGCGCCTTAGCGGCTATACGCACAGATACGCAGTATTTT,CASSALAAIRTDTQYF
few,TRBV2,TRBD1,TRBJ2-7,TGTGCCAGCAGAAAGTCGGCCGGGACAGGAATATCCTACGAGCAGTACTTC,CASRKSAGTGISYEQYF
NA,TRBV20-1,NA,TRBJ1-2,TGCAGTGCTAGATTTGACGGTGGCTACACCTTC,CSARFDGGYTF
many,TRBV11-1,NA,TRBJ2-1,TGTGCCAGCAGCTTAGGGGCGCTGTCCTACAATGAGCAGTTCTTC,CASSLGALSYNEQFF
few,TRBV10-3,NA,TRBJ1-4,TGTGCCATCAGTGGGGTACAGGGAAATGAAAAACTGTTTTTT,CAISGVQGNEKLFF
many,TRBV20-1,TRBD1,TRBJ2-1,TGCAGTGCTATTTCACAGGGGGTGATGCACAATGAGCAGTTCTTC,CSAISQGVMHNEQFF
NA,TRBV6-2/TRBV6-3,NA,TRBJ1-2,TGTGCCAGCAGTTACTCTCTGGCACCAAACTATGGCTACACCTTC,CASSYSLAPNYGYTF
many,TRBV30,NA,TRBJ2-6,TGTGCCTGGAGTGGACCCAGCTCTGGGGCCAACGTCCTGACTTTC,CAWSGPSSGANVLTF
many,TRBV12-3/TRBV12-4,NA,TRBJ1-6,TGTGCCAGCAGTTTAGACAGCCGGAATTCACCCCTCCACTTT,CASSLDSRNSPLHF
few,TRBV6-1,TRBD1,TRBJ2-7,TGTGCCAGCGAGGGACAGGGACACTCCTACGAGCAGTACTTC,CASEGQGHSYEQYF
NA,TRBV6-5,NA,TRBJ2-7,TGTGCCAGCAGTTACTCACAATTGGCCTCCTACGAGCAGTACTTC,CASSYSQLASYEQYF
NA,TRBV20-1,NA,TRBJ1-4,TGCAGTGTCTCACCGGGTGCAACTAATGAAAAACTGTTTTTT,CSVSPGATNEKLFF
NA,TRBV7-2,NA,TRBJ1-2,TGTGCCAGCAGCACCTGGACCGCTGACCCTCATAACACCTTC,CASSTWTADPHNTF
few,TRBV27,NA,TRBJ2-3,TGTGCCAGCAAACAGGGCAGTAGCACAGATACGCAGTATTTT,CASKQGSSTDTQYF
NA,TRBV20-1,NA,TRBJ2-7,TGCAGTGCTAGAGTAGTAGGGGGGAGGGAGCAGTACTTC,CSARVVGGREQYF
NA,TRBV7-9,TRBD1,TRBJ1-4,TGTGCCAGCAGCTTAGGCCGACAGGGCTTCGGTGAAAAACTGTTTTTT,CASSLGRQGFGEKLFF
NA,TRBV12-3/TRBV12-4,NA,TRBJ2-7,TGTGCCAGCAGTCGTGGGGAGCTGAGAGAGCAGTACTTC,CASSRGELREQYF
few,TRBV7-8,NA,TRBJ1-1,TGTGCCAGCAGCTCCGCACGGAGCACTGAAGCTTTCTTT,CASSSARSTEAFF
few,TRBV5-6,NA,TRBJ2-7,TGTGCCAGCAGCTTGCGCAGGGGAGGATCCTACGAGCAGTACTTC,CASSLRRGGSYEQYF
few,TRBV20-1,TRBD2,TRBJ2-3,TGCAGTGCTACCACTAGCGGGAATCCAACAGATACGCAGTATTTT,CSATTSGNPTDTQYF
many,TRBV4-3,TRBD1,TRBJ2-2,TGCGCCAGCAGCCGACAGGGGGAGACCGGGGAGCTGTTTTTT,CASSRQGETGELFF
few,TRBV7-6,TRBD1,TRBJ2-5,TGTGCCAGCAGCTCCTCCGGGCGGGGACAGGGCCAAGAGACCCAGTACTTC,CASSSSGRGQGQETQYF
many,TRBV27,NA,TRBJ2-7,TGTGCCAGCAGTTTATCAGGGTCGGGGGAGCAGTACTTC,CASSLSGSGEQYF
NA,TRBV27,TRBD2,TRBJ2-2,TGTGCCAGCAGTTTAACTGGGACTAGCGTCGGGGAGCTGTTTTTT,CASSLTGTSVGELFF
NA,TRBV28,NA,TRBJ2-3,TGTGCCAGCAGTTTCAATAGTCAGGGTTACACAGATACGCAGTATTTT,CASSFNSQGYTDTQYF
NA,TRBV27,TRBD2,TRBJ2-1,TGTGCCAGCAGTCCCCGGACTAGCGGGGGCCCGACCAGAAATGAGCAGTTCTTC,CASSPRTSGGPTRNEQFF